This T cell receptor (beta chain) emerged from a study of regulatory T cells in long-lasting Graves disease. Study observations and caveats: Repertoires from persistent disease leaned toward TRBV28, TRBJ1-2 and TRBJ2-5.

Arm-PCR of CDR3 regions with iRepertoire HTBI primers generated TCR beta libraries. Each CDR3 protein is one row after TCRdb ran MiXCR on the multiplex PCR reads. The sample holds some 600,000 distinct CDR3 sequences, about 16% seen once. Time point of the sample: newly diagnosed GD, antithyroid drugs for less than 3 months. TCR sequences were obtained from RNA taken from PBMCs. This clonotype was observed a handful of times. Its antigen is unidentified. The CDR3 is made up of 15 amino acids. V trimming: 3 bases; J trimming: 2 bases; junction bases outside the gene matches: 3. Germline assignment: CDR1 SGDLS and CDR2 YYNGEE. These data also featured in a second study, about T cells in Graves' hyperthyroidism and ophthalmopathy. As that study records: Hyperthyroidism in the patients, aged 18 to 65, was newly diagnosed and under 2 months in duration.

Here the sequenced sample was peripheral blood mononuclear cells (PBMCs), taken at new diagnosis, from a patient treated with antithyroid drugs. The source of this sequence is a man younger than 35 with Graves disease. The chain is built from TRBV9 and TRBJ2-5; 11 nucleotides agree with TRBD2. The chain's CDR3 is CASSAVAGGQETQYF. CDR3 nucleotides: TGTGCCAGCAGCGCGGTAGCGGGAGGGCAAGAGACCCAGTACTTC.